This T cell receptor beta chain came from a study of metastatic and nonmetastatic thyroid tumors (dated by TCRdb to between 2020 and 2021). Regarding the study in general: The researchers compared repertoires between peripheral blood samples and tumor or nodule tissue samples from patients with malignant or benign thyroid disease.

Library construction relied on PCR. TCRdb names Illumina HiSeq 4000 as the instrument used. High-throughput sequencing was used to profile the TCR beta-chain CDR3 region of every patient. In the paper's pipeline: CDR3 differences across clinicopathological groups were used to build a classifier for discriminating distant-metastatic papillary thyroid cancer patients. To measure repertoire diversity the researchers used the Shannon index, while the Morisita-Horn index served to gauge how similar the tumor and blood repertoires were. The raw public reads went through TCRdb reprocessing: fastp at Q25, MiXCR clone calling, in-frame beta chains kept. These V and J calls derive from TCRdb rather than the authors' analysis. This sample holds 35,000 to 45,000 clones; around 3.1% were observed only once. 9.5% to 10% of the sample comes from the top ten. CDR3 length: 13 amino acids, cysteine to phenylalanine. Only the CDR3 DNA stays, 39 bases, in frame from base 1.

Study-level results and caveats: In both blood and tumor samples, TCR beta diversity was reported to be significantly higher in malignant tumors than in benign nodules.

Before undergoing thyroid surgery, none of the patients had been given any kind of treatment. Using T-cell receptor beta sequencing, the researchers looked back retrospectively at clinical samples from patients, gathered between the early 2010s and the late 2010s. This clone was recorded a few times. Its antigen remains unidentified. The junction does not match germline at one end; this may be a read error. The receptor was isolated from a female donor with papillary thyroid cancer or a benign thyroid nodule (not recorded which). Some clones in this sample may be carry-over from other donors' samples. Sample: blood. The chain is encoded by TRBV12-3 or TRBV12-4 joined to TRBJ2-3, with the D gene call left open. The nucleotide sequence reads TGTGCCAGCATCCGCAACCGATGGGATACGCAATATTTT. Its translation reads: CASIRNRWDTQYF.